The 9 T cell receptor beta chains below were found in one sample sequenced in a study of T cells in Graves' hyperthyroidism and ophthalmopathy. The investigators amplified TCR beta CDR3 regions from RNA transcripts. HTBI primers were the set used in a first-round RT-PCR of the TCR CDR3. TCRdb itself ran the multiplex PCR reads through MiXCR, one entry per CDR3 protein. The sample lists nearly 110,000 distinct CDR3 sequences, about 15% occurring once. The sequenced sample was blood. The source is a woman between 45 and 60 years old with Graves' hyperthyroidism.

This clonotype appeared many times. The chain combines TRBV28 with TRBJ1-2; D is perhaps TRBD1 (6 bases). Deletions cut 5 bases from V and 3 bases from J, with 19 bases between. Germline CDR1 MDHEN, CDR2 SYDVKM. CDR3 size: 16 residues. The DNA for the CDR3 is TGTGCCAGCAGTCGCCATAGACAGGCCAAGCACTATGGCTACACCTTC. It is translated as CASSRHRQAKHYGYTF.

This clonotype was observed at least ten times. The chain recombines TRBV20-1 with TRBJ1-2; tentatively, D is TRBD1 (5 bases). V shed 0 bases and J shed 5 bases, with 10 bases lying between them. The CDR3 has 13 amino acids. Germline V gene sequence: CDR1 DFQATT, CDR2 SNEGSKA (reference sequence). CDR3 amino acids: CSARELGEYGYTF. In DNA form, the CDR3 reads TGCAGTGCTAGAGAGTTGGGGGAATATGGCTACACCTTC.

In this sample, this clonotype turned up many times. This chain connects TRBV28 to TRBJ2-1; TRBD2 agrees at 9 bases. Losses at the gene ends were 3 bases for V and 7 bases for J; bases not matched to a gene: 7. CDR1 and CDR2 (germline): MDHEN, SYDVKM. This CDR3 spans 15 amino acids. Here the CDR3 reads CASSFSSGETNEQFF. The CDR3 nucleotides read TGTGCCAGCAGTTTTTCTAGCGGGGAGACGAATGAGCAGTTCTTC.

This clonotype was observed many times. The chain couples TRBV9 to TRBJ1-2; maybe TRBD1 (5 bases). CDR1 is SGDLS, CDR2 YYNGEE, per germline. This CDR3 is built from 15 residues. Trimming removed 4 bases at V and 3 bases at J, with 16 bases between. As DNA, the CDR3 is TGTGCCAGCAGCCCCGGTTGGGGGATCGACTATGGCTACACCTTC. Encoded protein: CASSPGWGIDYGYTF.

This chain joins TRBV2 and TRBJ1-2; weak D call: TRBD1 (5 bases). Germline V lookup: CDR1 SNHLY, CDR2 FYNNEI. V shed 6 bases and J shed 8 bases, with 22 bases lying between them. The CDR3 is made up of 15 amino acids. The CDR3 coding sequence is TGTGCCAGCAGGTTACCCTGGGACGGCCGGGGAGGCTACACCTTC. Translated: CASRLPWDGRGGYTF.

This clonotype was counted at least ten times. J is TRBJ2-5 and V is TRBV6-1; unclear D gene. Trimming left V 6 bases short and J 4 bases short, with 12 bases between. The CDR3 runs to 13 residues. Germline values: CDR1 MNHNS, CDR2 SASEGT. CDR3 loop: CASSQDRRETQYF. The CDR3 bases are TGTGCCAGCAGCCAGGACCGGCGAGAGACCCAGTACTTC.

At least ten counts were recorded for this clonotype. The chain is built from TRBV6-1 and TRBJ2-1; 10 bases are a match to TRBD2. In germline, CDR1 is MNHNS, CDR2 SASEGT. The CDR3 covers 14 residues. V lost 5 bases and J lost 9; bases outside the gene matches: 7. Here the CDR3 DNA reads TGTGCCAGCAGTAATCTAGCGGGAGTAGGTGAGCAGTTCTTC. Its protein is CASSNLAGVGEQFF.

At least ten counts were recorded for this clonotype. J is TRBJ2-1 and V is TRBV18; D is possibly TRBD2 (5 bases). The germline V and J ends were trimmed by 3 bases and 9 bases, with 12 bases remaining between them. The V gene's germline CDR1 is KGHSH and CDR2 LQKENI. CDR3 length: 13 residues. The CDR3 DNA is TGTGCCAGCTCACCCCTTGACCGGGGTGAGCAGTTCTTC. It specifies CASSPLDRGEQFF. Full variable domain (rest looked up from reference TRBV18 and TRBJ2-1): NAGVMQNPRHLVRRRGQEARLRCSPMKGHSHVYWYRQLPEEGLKFMVYLQKENIIDESGMPKERFSAEFPKEGPSILRIQQVVRGDSAAYFCASSPLDRGEQFFGPGTRLTVL.

There are many counts of this clonotype. This chain connects TRBV15 to TRBJ2-3; D might be TRBD1 (5 bases). Germline V gene sequence: CDR1 LNHNV, CDR2 YYDKDF (reference sequence). The CDR3 spans 15 residues. V dropped 5 bases and J dropped 1 base, with 13 bases sitting between them. The CDR3 nucleotides are TGTGCCACCAGCTTTTCGACAGCCCGCACAGATACGCAGTATTTT. Translating gives CATSFSTARTDTQYF.